Shown below are 20 T cell receptor beta chains from a single sample sequenced in a study of blood T cell repertoires in COVID-19. TCRdb's table, derived via immunoSEQ multiplex PCR, lists solely in-frame clones and lacks some. The table records 110,000 to 150,000 clones, approximately 83% of them present only once. The specimen sequenced was peripheral blood. All receptors come from a human donor in a cohort sampled during active COVID-19.

The table lists this clone with a few counts. The same CDR3 can be traced to other DNA sequences in this sample. The rearrangement joins TRBV27 to TRBJ1-6; D unclear. CDR1 is MNHEY and CDR2 is SMNVEV in the germline V gene (reference sequence). V dropped 3 bases and J dropped 8 bases, with 5 bases sitting between them. This CDR3 is built from 12 residues. CDR3 protein: CASSFRDSPLHF. For the CDR3, the DNA is TGTGCCAGCAGTTTCCGCGATTCACCCCTCCACTTT.

The table lists this clone with a few counts. The chain is built from TRBV11-2 and TRBJ2-7; TRBD1 matches 7 bases. CDR3 length equals 14 residues. In germline, CDR1 is SGHAT, CDR2 FQNNGV. Trimming removed 4 bases from V and 6 bases from J; junction bases left unmatched: 9. Here the CDR3 DNA reads TGTGCCAGCAGCTCAGGACAGGTACAGGCCGAGCAGTACTTC. Its protein product is CASSSGQVQAEQYF.

The CDR3 spells CASSSGQGAAGVQFF. CDR3 sequence (DNA): TGCGCCAGCAGCTCCGGACAGGGGGCGGCCGGTGTGCAGTTCTTC. The chain joins TRBV5-1 to TRBJ2-1, with 11 nucleotides matching TRBD1. The junction had 11 bases not matched to a gene; V was cut back by 3 bases and J by 12 bases. CDR3 length: 15 residues. CDR1 and CDR2 from the germline V gene are SGHRS and YFSETQ.

The CDR3 region is CASSNRDSDTGELFF. The CDR3 DNA sequence: TGTGCCAGCAGCAACCGGGACAGCGACACCGGGGAGCTGTTTTTT. The chain employs TRBV7-9 and TRBJ2-2, with TRBD1 matching over 7 bases. V gave up 5 bases and J gave up 3 bases; unmatched junction bases: 6. Germline loops: CDR1 SEHNR, CDR2 FQNEAQ (reference sequence). The CDR3 spans 15 residues.

The genes are TRBV6-5 and TRBJ2-6; maybe TRBD2 (5 bases). This CDR3 has 15 residues. V gave up 7 bases and J gave up 4 bases, with 14 bases separating them. Germline CDR1 reads MNHEY; CDR2 reads SVGAGI. The chain's CDR3 is CASTRGGAGANVLTF. The CDR3 nucleotides are TGTGCCAGCACCAGAGGAGGTGCCGGGGCCAACGTCCTGACTTTC.

The chain carries TRBV9 and TRBJ2-1; a weak D match, TRBD1 (6 bases). V was pared by 2 bases and J by 5 bases, with 11 bases between. Germline V lookup: CDR1 SGDLS, CDR2 YYNGEE. This CDR3 is 14 amino acids long. The CDR3 reads CASSVGAIDNEQFF. The CDR3 coding sequence is TGTGCCAGCAGCGTGGGGGCGATCGACAATGAGCAGTTCTTC.

The chain couples TRBV19 to TRBJ2-1; 8 nucleotides align to TRBD2. Trimming took 5 bases from V and 9 from J; bases not matched to a gene: 12. Germline values: CDR1 LNHDA, CDR2 SQIVND (reference sequence). The CDR3 totals 15 residues. The CDR3 DNA reads as TGTGCCAGTAGTTGGGAGCGGGAGCTAGCGAGTGAGCAGTTCTTC. It is translated as CASSWERELASEQFF. Together with reference TRBV19 and TRBJ2-1, the CDR3 gives the full variable domain: DGGITQSPKYLFRKEGQNVTLSCEQNLNHDAMYWYRQDPGQGLRLIYYSQIVNDFQKGDIAEGYSVSREKKESFPLTVTSAQKNPTAFYLCASSWERELASEQFFGPGTRLTVL.

The rearrangement links TRBV11-2 to TRBJ2-3, with TRBD2 as a possible D gene (5 bases). CDR3 size: 14 residues. The V gene lost 1 base and the J gene lost 4 bases, with 9 bases spanning the gap. Looked up from germline, CDR1 is SGHAT and CDR2 is FQNNGV. The CDR3 reads CASSLARDADTQYF. CDR3 in DNA: TGTGCCAGCAGCTTAGCTCGGGATGCAGATACGCAGTATTTT. Combining the CDR3 with reference TRBV11-2 and TRBJ2-3 gives the whole variable domain EAGVAQSPRYKIIEKRQSVAFWCNPISGHATLYWYQQILGQGPKLLIQFQNNGVVDDSQLPKDRFSAERLKGVDSTLKIQPAKLEDSAVYLCASSLARDADTQYFGPGTRLTVL.

V and J are TRBV9 and TRBJ2-2; 10 bases line up with TRBD2. Germline V gives CDR1 SGDLS, CDR2 YYNGEE. The CDR3 has 15 amino acids. J lost 3 bases, V lost 4 bases, and 3 bases had no gene match. This CDR3 is CASSPGTSDTGELFF. The CDR3 DNA sequence: TGTGCCAGCAGCCCCGGGACTAGCGACACCGGGGAGCTGTTTTTT.

This sequence joins TRBV6-5 and TRBJ2-1, with 12 bases matching TRBD2. Germline assignment: CDR1 MNHEY and CDR2 SVGAGI. V lost 6 bases, J lost 9 bases, and 9 bases stayed unmatched. This CDR3 has 15 amino acids. The chain's CDR3 is CASSQLTSGSGEQFF. CDR3 DNA sequence: TGTGCCAGCAGCCAACTGACTAGCGGGAGCGGTGAGCAGTTCTTC.

The chain couples TRBV10-1 to TRBJ1-5, with D possibly being TRBD1 (6 bases). Germline V gives CDR1 WNHNN, CDR2 SYGVQD (reference sequence). The CDR3 is made up of 16 amino acids. V lost 6 bases and J 1 base, leaving 16 bases between the germline ends. The CDR3 coding sequence is TGCGCCAGCAGGGGATTTGGGGGCGCGAGCAATCAGCCCCAGCATTTT. This codes for CASRGFGGASNQPQHF.

The rearrangement links TRBV27 to TRBJ2-7; 7 bases match TRBD2. The CDR3 is made up of 18 amino acids. The V gene end was trimmed by 5 bases and the J gene end by 6 bases; junction bases not matched to a gene: 22. Germline values: CDR1 MNHEY, CDR2 SMNVEV (reference sequence). Here the CDR3 reads CASSIGLMNLGEGREQYF. The CDR3 bases are TGTGCCAGCAGTATAGGTTTGATGAATCTGGGGGAGGGCCGCGAGCAGTACTTC.

Worth noting for this clone: The junction departs from the called germline gene at one end, perhaps through a read error. The chain has TRBV7-7 and TRBJ2-1; D is perhaps TRBD2 (6 bases). CDR1 SSHAT and CDR2 FNYEAQ come from the germline V gene (reference sequence). CDR3 length: 17 residues. CDR3 DNA: TGTGCTAGCAGCTTAACATCCACGGCTAGCGCCTACAATGAGCAGTTCTTC. Translated: CASSLTSTASAYNEQFF.

V usage is TRBV7-9 and J usage is TRBJ1-2, with D perhaps matching TRBD1 (6 bases). Trimming removed 5 bases from V and 2 bases from J, with 12 bases in between. The CDR3 has 14 residues. Germline loops: CDR1 SEHNR, CDR2 FQNEAQ (reference sequence). For the CDR3, the DNA is TGTGCCAGCAGCCCTAACCAGGGGAACTATGGCTACACCTTC. Protein product: CASSPNQGNYGYTF.

The chain is built from TRBV2 and TRBJ2-2; D gene ambiguous. CDR1 and CDR2 from the germline V gene are SNHLY and FYNNEI. V lost 7 bases, J lost 5 bases, and 17 bases lay in between. CDR3 length: 15 residues. The DNA of the CDR3 is TGTGCCAGCACTCCAGGCTCCCCTATAACCGGGGAGCTGTTTTTT. Its translation: CASTPGSPITGELFF.

The gene calls are TRBV7-3 and TRBJ1-4, with D hard to call. The V end was cut by 8 bases, the J end by 8 bases, with 15 bases between. CDR1 is SGHTA, CDR2 FQGTGA, per germline. This CDR3 contains 13 residues. CDR3 nucleotide sequence: TGTGCCAGCGCTTCGGCAGGTGGAGAAAAACTGTTTTTT. Translation: CASASAGGEKLFF. Variable domain in full (rest from reference TRBV7-3 and TRBJ1-4): GAGVSQTPSNKVTEKGKYVELRCDPISGHTALYWYRQSLGQGPEFLIYFQGTGAADDSGLPNDRFFAVRPEGSVSTLKIQRTERGDSAVYLCASASAGGEKLFFGSGTQLSVL.

V and J are TRBV3-1 (or the pseudogene TRBV3-2) and TRBJ1-2; 8 bases are shared with TRBD1. The CDR3 is 13 amino acids. Germline-derived CDR1 and CDR2 are LGHDT and YNNKEL (reference sequence). The junction had 3 bases not matched to a gene; V was cut back by 5 bases and J by 4 bases. CDR3 sequence: CASSSDRGYGYTF. CDR3 sequence (DNA): TGTGCCAGCAGCTCCGACAGGGGCTATGGCTACACCTTC.

The rearrangement links TRBV2 to TRBJ2-6, with D uncertain. Germline CDR1 and CDR2: SNHLY and FYNNEI. The CDR3 contains 14 residues. V lost 7 bases, J lost 3 bases, and 10 bases lay in between. The CDR3 DNA is TGTGCCAGCAATAGTCTTCTTGGGGCCAACGTCCTGACTTTC. This codes for CASNSLLGANVLTF.

CDR3 DNA sequence: TGTGCCAGCAGCAAAGACTGGGACTCCACCAGGCCCGGGGAGCTGTTTTTT. Its protein product is CASSKDWDSTRPGELFF. The chain recombines TRBV21-1 with TRBJ2-2; the table calls TRBD2, which could not be checked here. TRBV21-1 is a documented pseudogene. The CDR3 has 17 amino acids.

The chain carries TRBV4-3 and TRBJ2-5; weak D call: TRBD1 (5 bases). Per germline, CDR1 LGHNA and CDR2 YSLEER. Trimming cost V 4 bases and J 2 bases, with 17 bases left between them. The CDR3 runs to 16 residues. CDR3 in amino acids: CASSPQGPGAQETQYF. For the CDR3, the DNA is TGCGCCAGCAGCCCGCAAGGCCCTGGGGCACAAGAGACCCAGTACTTC.